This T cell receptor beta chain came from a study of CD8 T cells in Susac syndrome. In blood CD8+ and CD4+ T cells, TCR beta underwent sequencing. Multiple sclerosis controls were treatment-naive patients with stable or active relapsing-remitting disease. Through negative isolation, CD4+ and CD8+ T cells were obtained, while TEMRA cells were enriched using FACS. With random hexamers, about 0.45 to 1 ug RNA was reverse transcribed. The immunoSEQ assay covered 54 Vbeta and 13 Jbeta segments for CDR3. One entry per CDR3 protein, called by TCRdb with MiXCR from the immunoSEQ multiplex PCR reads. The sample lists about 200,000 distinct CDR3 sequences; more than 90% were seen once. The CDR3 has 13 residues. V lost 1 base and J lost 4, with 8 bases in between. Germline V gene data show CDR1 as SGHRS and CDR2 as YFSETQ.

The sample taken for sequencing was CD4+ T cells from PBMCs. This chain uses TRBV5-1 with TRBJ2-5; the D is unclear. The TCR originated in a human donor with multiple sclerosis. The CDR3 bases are TGCGCCAGCAGCTTGATGGTAGCAGAGACCCAGTACTTC. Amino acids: CASSLMVAETQYF.